This T cell receptor beta chain appears in the sequencing data of a study of blood T cell repertoires in COVID-19. Study overall: Samples came from the United States, Italy and Spain, spanning acute and convalescent COVID-19. T cells, B-cell-depleted T cells, or PBMCs provided the cDNA or gDNA that served as material.

In the original processing: Quantification of nucleated cells was approximated via reference gene primer amplification. The table came from immunoSEQ multiplex PCR; TCRdb's copy has only in-frame clones and leaves some out. The V and J calls and clone size are taken from that table; D and trimming were inferred from the DNA. The sample contains about half a million clones, 80% to 90% of which appear only once. The CDR3 consists of 16 residues. After removal of 2 bases from V and 7 bases from J, the junction contained 9 bases not matched to a gene. CDR1 SGHDT and CDR2 YYEEEE come from the germline V gene.

The sequence came from a human donor in a cohort sampled during active COVID-19. Input material: peripheral blood. The J gene is TRBJ2-5, the V gene TRBV5-6, with 12 bases fitting TRBD2. The CDR3 loop is CASSFPSGRAGGTQYF. As DNA, the CDR3 is TGTGCCAGCAGCTTTCCTAGCGGGAGGGCTGGGGGGACCCAGTACTTC. The complete variable domain, with remaining parts taken from reference TRBV5-6 and TRBJ2-5, reads DAGVTQSPTHLIKTRGQQVTLRCSPKSGHDTVSWYQQALGQGPQFIFQYYEEEERQRGNFPDRFSGHQFPNYSSELNVNALLLGDSALYLCASSFPSGRAGGTQYFGPGTRLLVL.